The rows below give T cell receptor beta chains drawn from one sample of a study of T cells in Graves' hyperthyroidism and ophthalmopathy. TCRdb called the multiplex PCR reads again in MiXCR, with one record for every CDR3 protein. The sample yields approximately 600,000 distinct CDR3 sequences, roughly 20% seen once. The specimen sequenced was blood. All receptors derive from a man aged 25 to 40 with Graves' ophthalmopathy. Both conserved end residues are trimmed from each CDR3.

V gene: TRBV7-2; CDR3 protein: ASSLLSPGVTIY
V gene: TRBV3-1; CDR3 protein: ASSQCQDSEGYT
V gene: TRBV20-1; CDR3 protein: SARQRDLPYEQY
V gene: TRBV5-1; CDR3 protein: ASSLPGVDTYEQY
V gene: TRBV20-1; CDR3 protein: SARSGTEAF
V gene: TRBV2; CDR3 protein: ASRGETGISNQPQH
V gene: TRBV24-1; CDR3 protein: ATSDLRSSASYNEQF
V gene: TRBV27; CDR3 protein: ASSFGPSPTNSPLH
V gene: TRBV6-2/TRBV6-3; CDR3 protein: ASSQLAGASTDTQY
V gene: TRBV6-9; CDR3 protein: ASSGGAGGIYEQF
V gene: TRBV27; CDR3 protein: ASSPTDRDNQPQH
V gene: TRBV27; CDR3 protein: ASSSRDRDYYGYT
V gene: TRBV9; CDR3 protein: ASSAASSGANVLT
V gene: TRBV3-1; CDR3 protein: ASSQRGTSNYGYT
V gene: TRBV28; CDR3 protein: ASTVDSLYGYT
V gene: TRBV30; CDR3 protein: AWIWRDRTAEAF
V gene: TRBV12-3/TRBV12-4; CDR3 protein: ASSLGQALSYEQY
V gene: TRBV7-3; CDR3 protein: ASSLTGTSGSNTDTQY
V gene: TRBV9; CDR3 protein: ASSSPYSTDTQY
V gene: TRBV5-1; CDR3 protein: ASSLDDYEQY
V gene: TRBV28; CDR3 protein: ASSSTGLKQETQY
V gene: TRBV28; CDR3 protein: ASSSFLDNRRVNSYEQY
V gene: TRBV5-1; CDR3 protein: ASSLRPPRAVAKNIQY
V gene: TRBV12-3/TRBV12-4; CDR3 protein: ASSFRSTHHEQY
V gene: TRBV4-1; CDR3 protein: ASSRSSGGGNEQF
V gene: TRBV20-1; CDR3 protein: SASDPGQSSYEQY
V gene: TRBV19; CDR3 protein: ASSMGKGQGYNEQF
V gene: TRBV7-2; CDR3 protein: ASSLEQGHYGYT
V gene: TRBV5-1; CDR3 protein: ASSLVTDSYEQY
V gene: TRBV20-1; CDR3 protein: SADDRTYEQY
V gene: TRBV20-1; CDR3 protein: SVTTNRVGETQY
V gene: TRBV2; CDR3 protein: ASSPRQGGLNTEAF
V gene: TRBV30; CDR3 protein: AWIKPLGQGSSYEQY